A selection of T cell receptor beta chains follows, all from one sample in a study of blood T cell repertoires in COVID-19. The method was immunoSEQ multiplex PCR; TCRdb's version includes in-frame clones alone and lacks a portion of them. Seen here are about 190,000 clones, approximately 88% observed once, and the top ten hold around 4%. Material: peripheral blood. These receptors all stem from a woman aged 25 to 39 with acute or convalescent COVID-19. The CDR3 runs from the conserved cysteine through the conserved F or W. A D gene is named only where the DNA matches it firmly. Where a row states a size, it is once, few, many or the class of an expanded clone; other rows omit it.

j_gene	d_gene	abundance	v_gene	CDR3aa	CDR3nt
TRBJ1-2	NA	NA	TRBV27	CASSSDTHYGYTF	TGTGCCAGCTCCTCTGACACCCACTATGGCTACACCTTC
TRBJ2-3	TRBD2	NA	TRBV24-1	CATSYGLAGGTDTQYF	TGTGCCACCAGTTACGGACTAGCCGGAGGCACAGATACGCAGTATTTT
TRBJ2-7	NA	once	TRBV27	CASSLFVGAYEQYF	TGTGCCAGCAGTTTATTCGTAGGAGCCTACGAGCAGTACTTC
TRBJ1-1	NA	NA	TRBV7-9	CASSLEQGTEAFF	TGTGCCAGCAGCTTAGAACAGGGAACTGAAGCTTTCTTT
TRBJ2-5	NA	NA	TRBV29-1	CSAGPGEETQYF	TGCAGCGCCGGACCGGGAGAAGAGACCCAGTACTTC
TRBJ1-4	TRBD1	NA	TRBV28	CASDRATNEKLFF	TGTGCCAGCGACAGGGCAACTAATGAAAAACTGTTTTTT
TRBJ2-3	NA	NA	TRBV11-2	CASSLAGYGTDTQYF	TGTGCCAGCAGCTTAGCAGGGTATGGCACAGATACGCAGTATTTT
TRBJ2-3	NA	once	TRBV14	CASRTAGTDTQYF	TGTGCCAGCCGTACAGCCGGCACAGATACGCAGTATTTT
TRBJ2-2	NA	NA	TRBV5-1	CASSLDSAGELFF	TGCGCCAGCAGCTTGGACTCCGCCGGGGAGCTGTTTTTT
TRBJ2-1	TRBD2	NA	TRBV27	CASSLWASGSNEQFF	TGTGCCAGCAGTTTATGGGCTAGCGGGAGTAATGAGCAGTTCTTC
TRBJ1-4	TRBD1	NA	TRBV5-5	CASSLIPQGGGEKLFF	TGTGCCAGCAGCTTGATACCGCAGGGGGGCGGTGAAAAACTGTTTTTT
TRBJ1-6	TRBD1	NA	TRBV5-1	CASGTGEKSSPLHF	TGCGCCAGCGGGACAGGGGAGAAAAGTTCACCCCTCCACTTT
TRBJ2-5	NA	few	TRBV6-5	CASSYSLVQETQYF	TGTGCCAGCAGTTACTCCCTCGTCCAAGAGACCCAGTACTTC
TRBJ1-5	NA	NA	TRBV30	CAWSRDFGPQHF	TGTGCCTGGAGTCGAGACTTTGGGCCCCAGCATTTT
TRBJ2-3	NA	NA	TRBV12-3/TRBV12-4	CASLPGATDTQYF	TGTGCCAGTCTCCCTGGGGCCACAGATACGCAGTATTTT
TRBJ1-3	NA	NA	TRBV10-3	CAISESTTESGNTIYF	TGTGCCATCAGTGAGTCCACGACAGAGTCAGGAAACACCATATATTTT
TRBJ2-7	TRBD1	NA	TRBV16	CASSLRRGQSEQYF	TGTGCCAGCAGCCTGCGCAGGGGGCAGAGTGAGCAGTACTTC
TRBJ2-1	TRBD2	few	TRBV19	CASNRAGGGNEQFF	TGTGCCAGTAATCGGGCGGGAGGGGGCAATGAGCAGTTCTTC
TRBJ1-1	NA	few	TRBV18	CASSRLTSAPNTEAFF	TGTGCCAGCTCACGGCTTACGTCCGCCCCGAACACTGAAGCTTTCTTT
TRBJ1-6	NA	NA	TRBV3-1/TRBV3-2	CASSQDGGRSYNSPLHF	TGTGCCAGCAGCCAAGACGGTGGTAGATCCTATAATTCACCCCTCCACTTT
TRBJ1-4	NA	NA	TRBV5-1	CASSLQGIGEKLFF	TGCGCCAGCAGCTTGCAGGGGATAGGGGAAAAACTGTTTTTT
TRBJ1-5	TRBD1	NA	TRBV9	CASSAQGAGNQPQHF	TGTGCCAGCAGCGCACAGGGGGCAGGCAATCAGCCCCAGCATTTT
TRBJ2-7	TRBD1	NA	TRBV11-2	CASSSGGGTGLSYEQYF	TGTGCCAGCAGCTCCGGGGGCGGGACAGGGCTCTCCTACGAGCAGTACTTC
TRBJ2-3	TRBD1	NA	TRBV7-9	CASTPGQGLDTQYF	TGTGCCAGCACCCCGGGACAGGGCTTGGATACGCAGTATTTT
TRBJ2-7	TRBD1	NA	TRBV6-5	CASSTGTGDYEQYF	TGTGCCAGCAGCACCGGGACAGGGGATTACGAGCAGTACTTC
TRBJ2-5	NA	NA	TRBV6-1	CASSENFRGETQYF	TGTGCCAGCAGTGAAAATTTTCGGGGAGAGACCCAGTACTTC